The 21 T cell receptor beta chains reported below all come from one sample, sequenced in a study of regulatory T cells in long-lasting Graves disease. Library construction for TCR beta used iRepertoire HTBI primers and Arm-PCR of CDR3 regions. In TCRdb, the multiplex PCR reads were re-called with MiXCR into one record per CDR3 protein. This sample has some 300,000 distinct CDR3 sequences, with 20% to 25% found just once. Time point meaning: persistent/refractory GD, antithyroid drugs over 5 years with positive TRAb. Isolated PBMC RNA provided the starting material for the TCR library. Sequencing used peripheral blood mononuclear cells (PBMCs), obtained when the disease was refractory, from a patient treated with antithyroid drugs. The receptors originated from a female donor with Graves disease.

To note about this clonotype: One end of the junction fails to match germline, which may point to a read error. The chain uses TRBV15 and TRBJ2-1, with TRBD2 matching over 11 bases. This CDR3 is built from 18 residues. Germline V gene data show CDR1 as LNHNV and CDR2 as YYDKDF (reference sequence). CDR3 bases: TGTGCCACCAGCAGAGATGCGAGACTAGCGGGAACGCGCAATGGGCAGTTCTTC. Translating gives CATSRDARLAGTRNGQFF.

The rearrangement uses TRBV6-1 and TRBJ1-4; possible D gene TRBD1, 5 bases. V lost 5 bases, J lost 7 bases, and 14 bases lay in between. The germline CDR1 and CDR2 sequences are MNHNS and SASEGT. This CDR3 is built from 14 residues. Here the CDR3 DNA reads TGTGCCAGCAGTCCTTTGGGGCTGGGTGAAAAACTGTTTTTT. It yields the protein CASSPLGLGEKLFF.

The CDR3, as DNA: TGTGCCAGCAGTTTAGGAAATTGGGGGCTCGGGGAAGCTTTCTTT. Translating it yields CASSLGNWGLGEAFF. The chain joins TRBV27 to TRBJ1-1; a possible D gene is TRBD1 (6 bases). V lost 2 bases to trimming and J lost 8 bases, with 18 bases between them. The CDR3 runs 15 residues. CDR1 and CDR2 (germline): MNHEY, SMNVEV (reference sequence).

V and J are TRBV27 and TRBJ2-5; no clear D gene. The germline CDR1 and CDR2 sequences are MNHEY and SMNVEV (reference sequence). The CDR3 extends over 16 amino acids. Trimming stripped 6 bases from V and 4 bases from J, with 21 bases between. The CDR3 sequence is CASSLALPSRPETQYF. In DNA, the CDR3 is TGTGCCAGCAGCTTGGCCTTACCGAGTCGGCCAGAGACCCAGTACTTC.

The rearrangement uses TRBV6-1 and TRBJ1-1, with 9 positions matching TRBD1. Germline-derived CDR1 and CDR2 are MNHNS and SASEGT. The V segment lost 6 bases and the J segment 1 base; nucleotides outside the gene matches: 6. This CDR3 has 15 amino acids. In DNA form, the CDR3 reads TGTGCCAGCAGACCGGGACAGGGTACGAACACTGAAGCTTTCTTT. This codes for CASRPGQGTNTEAFF.

This clonotype was seen a single time. The rearrangement uses TRBV4-3 and TRBJ2-5; D uncertain. CDR1 LGHNA and CDR2 YSLEER come from the germline V gene. The germline V and J ends were trimmed by 3 bases and 6 bases, with 14 bases remaining between them. The CDR3 has 14 amino acids. The CDR3 DNA sequence: TGCGCCAGCAGCCAGTCTAGAATCTCGCAGACCCAGTACTTC. Translation gives CASSQSRISQTQYF.

Only a few counts were recorded for this clonotype. The CDR3 loop reads CASSRDRSGANVLTF. The CDR3 DNA reads as TGTGCCAGCAGTCGGGACCGCTCTGGGGCCAACGTCCTGACTTTC. This chain joins TRBV6-1 and TRBJ2-6; D possibly matches TRBD1 or TRBD2 (5 bases each). V was trimmed by 5 bases and J by 0 bases, leaving 8 bases between them. The CDR3 consists of 15 residues. In germline, CDR1 is MNHNS, CDR2 SASEGT.

This clonotype appeared many times. J is TRBJ1-1 and V is TRBV28; D unclear. Germline values: CDR1 MDHEN, CDR2 SYDVKM. The ends were cut back, 4 bases at V and 8 bases at J, with 5 bases in the middle. This CDR3 comprises 10 residues. Written as DNA, the CDR3 is TGTGCCAGCAGTTCCGTAGAAGCTTTCTTT. The encoded protein is CASSSVEAFF.

CDR3 residues: CASSIPTLENGYTF. The CDR3 DNA follows: TGTGCCAGTAGTATACCCACCTTGGAAAATGGCTACACCTTC. J is TRBJ1-2 and V is TRBV19; D is unclear. Germline CDR1 reads LNHDA; CDR2 reads SQIVND (reference sequence). V lost 2 bases and J 6 bases, leaving 13 bases between the germline ends. The CDR3 covers 14 residues.

The gene calls are TRBV4-1 and TRBJ1-5; 7 nucleotides agree with TRBD1. The CDR3 is 17 amino acids. The trim removed 4 bases at V and 3 bases at J, leaving 12 bases unmatched. The germline CDR1 and CDR2 sequences are MGHRA and YSYEKL. The CDR3 nucleotides are TGCGCCAGCAGCCCCAGGACCTCGACAGGGACCAATCAGCCCCAGCATTTT. Its translation: CASSPRTSTGTNQPQHF.

This clonotype was counted many times. The chain carries TRBV28 and TRBJ1-5, with D perhaps TRBD1 (6 bases). The CDR3 is 15 amino acids. V was clipped by 5 bases and J by 7 bases, with 18 bases between them. Germline assignment: CDR1 MDHEN and CDR2 SYDVKM. CDR3: CASSKPQGGGQPQHF. The CDR3 DNA reads TGTGCCAGCAGTAAGCCACAGGGTGGGGGCCAGCCCCAGCATTTT.

This clonotype came up many times. CDR3: CASSSGTGGKNIQYF. The DNA of the CDR3 is TGTGCCAGCAGCTCCGGGACAGGGGGGAAAAACATTCAGTACTTC. V usage is TRBV11-1 and J usage is TRBJ2-4, with 11 bases fitting TRBD1. With V trimmed by 4 bases and J by 4 bases, 3 bases remained unmatched. From germline, CDR1 is SGHAT and CDR2 FQDESV (reference sequence). The CDR3 spans 15 residues. Complete variable domain (other parts from reference TRBV11-1 and TRBJ2-4): EAEVAQSPRYKITEKSQAVAFWCDPISGHATLYWYRQILGQGPELLVQFQDESVVDDSQLPKDRFSAERLKGVDSTLKIQPAELGDSAMYLCASSSGTGGKNIQYFGAGTRLSVL.

The CDR3 sequence: CASSRQGARTGELFF. As DNA, the CDR3 is TGTGCCAGCAGTCGACAGGGGGCTCGTACCGGGGAGCTGTTTTTT. The chain recombines TRBV6-2 or TRBV6-3 with TRBJ2-2; 10 bases are shared with TRBD1. J was trimmed by 5 bases and V by 5 bases; bases with no gene match: 5. This CDR3 has 15 amino acids. CDR1 is MNHEY, CDR2 SVGEGT, per germline.

There are many counts of this clonotype. The chain employs TRBV7-2 and TRBJ2-7; 8 bases line up with TRBD2. Looked up from germline, CDR1 is SGHTA and CDR2 is FQGNSA. The CDR3 is made up of 15 amino acids. V dropped 1 base and J dropped 3; count of bases not matched to a gene: 5. For the CDR3, the DNA is TGTGCCAGCAGCTTAGGATGGCTAGCGGGCTACGAGCAGTACTTC. It translates to CASSLGWLAGYEQYF.

The chain couples TRBV18 to TRBJ1-2; D unclear. The CDR3 runs 19 residues. V lost 2 bases and J lost 8, with 30 bases in between. CDR1 KGHSH and CDR2 LQKENI come from the germline V gene. CDR3 amino acids: CASSPRTGQEELGSWGYTF. The CDR3 DNA follows: TGTGCCAGCTCACCAAGAACCGGCCAGGAGGAGTTGGGGAGTTGGGGCTACACCTTC.

This clonotype was observed many times. This chain links TRBV6-5 with TRBJ2-7; D is possibly TRBD1 or TRBD2 (5 bases each). CDR1 and CDR2 from the germline V gene are MNHEY and SVGAGI. Trimming shortened V by 4 bases and J by 3 bases, and 16 bases separated the two germline ends. This CDR3 spans 15 amino acids. In DNA, the CDR3 is TGTGCCAGCAGTTCCGACCGGGACGGATACTACGAGCAGTACTTC. Translating gives CASSSDRDGYYEQYF.

This clonotype was detected only a few times. A much larger clone is a single base away; this may be a read error. The genes are TRBV28 and TRBJ2-7, with D hard to call. V lost 10 bases, J lost 2 bases, and 12 bases lay in between. Germline V gene lookup returns CDR1 MDHEN and CDR2 SYDVKM. There are 12 residues in the CDR3. CDR3 amino acids: CATGYGPYEQYF. CDR3 DNA: TGTGCCACTGGGTACGGTCCCTACGAGCAGTACTTC.

This clonotype was seen at least ten times. The rearrangement joins TRBV11-2 to TRBJ1-1; D unclear. CDR1 is SGHAT and CDR2 is FQNNGV in the germline V gene. The CDR3 length is 14 residues. Trimming shortened V by 1 base and J by 5 bases, and 11 bases separated the two germline ends. This chain's CDR3 is CASSLVSGETEAFF. As DNA, the CDR3 is TGTGCCAGCAGCTTAGTGTCTGGGGAGACTGAAGCTTTCTTT.

The rearrangement uses TRBV6-2 or TRBV6-3 and TRBJ1-1, with D perhaps TRBD1 (5 bases). The germline V gene encodes CDR1 MNHEY and CDR2 SVGEGT. The length of the CDR3 is 13 residues. Deletions cut 6 bases from V and 4 bases from J, with 12 bases between. CDR3 nucleotide sequence: TGTGCCAGCAGCCCAGGGATTCTCACTGAAGCTTTCTTT. Its translation is CASSPGILTEAFF.

The sample holds a few counts of this clonotype. The V and J genes are TRBV7-2 and TRBJ2-7; TRBD2 aligns across 8 bases. The junction had 7 bases not matched to a gene; V was cut back by 0 bases and J by 3 bases. CDR3 length: 16 residues. From germline, CDR1 is SGHTA and CDR2 FQGNSA. The CDR3 is CASSLAGGGAGYEQYF. The CDR3 DNA sequence: TGTGCCAGCAGCTTAGCCGGGGGGGGGGCAGGCTACGAGCAGTACTTC. Variable domain in full (rest from reference TRBV7-2 and TRBJ2-7): GAGVSQSPSNKVTEKGKDVELRCDPISGHTALYWYRQSLGQGLEFLIYFQGNSAPDKSGLPSDRFSAERTGGSVSTLTIQRTQQEDSAVYLCASSLAGGGAGYEQYFGPGTRLTVT.

The genes are TRBV9 and TRBJ2-2, with 7 bases that match TRBD2. The V segment lost 3 bases and the J segment 5 bases; nucleotides outside the gene matches: 10. Germline CDR1 is SGDLS and CDR2 is YYNGEE. The CDR3 sequence is 16 residues long. The CDR3 DNA reads TGTGCCAGCAGCGCCGGACTAGGAGTGGGAACCGGGGAGCTGTTTTTT. Amino acid sequence: CASSAGLGVGTGELFF.